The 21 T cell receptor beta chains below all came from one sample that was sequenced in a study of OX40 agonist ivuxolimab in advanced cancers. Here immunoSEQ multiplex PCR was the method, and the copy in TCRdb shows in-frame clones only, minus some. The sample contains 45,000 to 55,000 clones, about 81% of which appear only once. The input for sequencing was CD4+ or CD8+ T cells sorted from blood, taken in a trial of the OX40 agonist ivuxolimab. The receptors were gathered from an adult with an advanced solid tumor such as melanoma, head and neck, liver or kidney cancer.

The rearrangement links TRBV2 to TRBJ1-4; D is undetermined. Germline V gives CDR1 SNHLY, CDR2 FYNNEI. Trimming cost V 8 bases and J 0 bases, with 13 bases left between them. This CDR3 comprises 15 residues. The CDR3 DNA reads TGTGCCAGCTTAAAGAACAGCCCAACTAATGAAAAACTGTTTTTT. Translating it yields CASLKNSPTNEKLFF.

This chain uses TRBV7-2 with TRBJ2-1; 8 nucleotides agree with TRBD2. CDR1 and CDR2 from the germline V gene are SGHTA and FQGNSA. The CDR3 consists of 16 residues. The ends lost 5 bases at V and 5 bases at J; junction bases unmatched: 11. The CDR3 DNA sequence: TGTGCCAGCAGCCCTCGGTTGGTAGCGGGGAACAATGAGCAGTTCTTC. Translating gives CASSPRLVAGNNEQFF.

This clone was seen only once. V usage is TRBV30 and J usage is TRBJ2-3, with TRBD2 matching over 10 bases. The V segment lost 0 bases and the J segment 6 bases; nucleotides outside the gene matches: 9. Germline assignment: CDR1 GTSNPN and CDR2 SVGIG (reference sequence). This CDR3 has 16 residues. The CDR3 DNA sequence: TGTGCCTGGAGTGTCCCCGGGGCTAGCGGGAGTGATACGCAGTATTTT. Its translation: CAWSVPGASGSDTQYF.

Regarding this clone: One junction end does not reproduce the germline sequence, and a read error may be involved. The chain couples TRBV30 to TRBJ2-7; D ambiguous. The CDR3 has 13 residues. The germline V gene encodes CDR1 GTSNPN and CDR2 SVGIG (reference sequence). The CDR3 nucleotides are TGTGCCTGGAGTGTCGAGACAATTGGACCAACGAACTTC. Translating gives CAWSVETIGPTNF.

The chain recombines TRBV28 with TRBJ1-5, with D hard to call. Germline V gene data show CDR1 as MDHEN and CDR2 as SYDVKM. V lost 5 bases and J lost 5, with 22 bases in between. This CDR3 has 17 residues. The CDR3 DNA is TGTGCCAGCAGTCTCCTCCCTTTTCGGCCCCAAGATCAGCCCCAGCATTTT. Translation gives CASSLLPFRPQDQPQHF.

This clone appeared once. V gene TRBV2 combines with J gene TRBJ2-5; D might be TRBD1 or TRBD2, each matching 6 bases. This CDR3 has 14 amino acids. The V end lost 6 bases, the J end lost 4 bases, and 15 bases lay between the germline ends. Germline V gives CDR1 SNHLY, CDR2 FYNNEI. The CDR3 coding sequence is TGTGCCAGCAGCTTCTGGGGGGCGGGAGAGACCCAGTACTTC. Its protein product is CASSFWGAGETQYF.

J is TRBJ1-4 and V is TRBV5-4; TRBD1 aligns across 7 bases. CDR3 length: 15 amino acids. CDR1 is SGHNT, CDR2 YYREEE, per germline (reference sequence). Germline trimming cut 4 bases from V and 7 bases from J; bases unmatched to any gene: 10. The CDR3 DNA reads TGTGCCAGCAGCCGAATGGAGGGGGCGGTTGAAAAACTGTTTTTT. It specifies CASSRMEGAVEKLFF.

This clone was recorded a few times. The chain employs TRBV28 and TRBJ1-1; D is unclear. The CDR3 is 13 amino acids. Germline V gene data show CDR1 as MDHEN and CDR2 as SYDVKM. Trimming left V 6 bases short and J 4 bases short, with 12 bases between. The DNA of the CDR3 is TGTGCCAGCAGCCAGGTTGGAGTCACTGAAGCTTTCTTT. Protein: CASSQVGVTEAFF.

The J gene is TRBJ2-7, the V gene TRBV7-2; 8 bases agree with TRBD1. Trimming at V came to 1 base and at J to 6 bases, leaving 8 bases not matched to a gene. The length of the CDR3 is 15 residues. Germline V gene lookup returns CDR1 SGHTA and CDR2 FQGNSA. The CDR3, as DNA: TGTGCCAGCAGCTTAGACGGCAGGGGGCATAGCGAGCAGTACTTC. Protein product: CASSLDGRGHSEQYF.

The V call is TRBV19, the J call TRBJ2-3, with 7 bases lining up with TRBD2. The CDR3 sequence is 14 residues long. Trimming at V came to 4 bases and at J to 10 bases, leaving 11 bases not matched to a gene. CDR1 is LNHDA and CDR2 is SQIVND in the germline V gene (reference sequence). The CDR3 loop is CASSTVGGSEAQYF. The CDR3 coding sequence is TGTGCCAGTAGTACGGTCGGCGGGAGTGAGGCGCAGTATTTT.

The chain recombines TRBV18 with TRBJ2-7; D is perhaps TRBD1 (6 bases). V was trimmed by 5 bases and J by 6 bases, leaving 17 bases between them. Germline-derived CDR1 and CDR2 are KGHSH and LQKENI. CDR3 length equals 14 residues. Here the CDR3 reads CASSSTGKSGEQYF. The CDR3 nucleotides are TGTGCCAGCTCATCCACAGGGAAATCGGGCGAGCAGTACTTC.

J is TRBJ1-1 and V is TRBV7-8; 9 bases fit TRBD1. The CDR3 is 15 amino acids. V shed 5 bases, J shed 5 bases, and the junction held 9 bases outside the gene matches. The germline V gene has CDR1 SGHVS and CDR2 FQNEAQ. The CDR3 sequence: CASSQKDRGGTEAFF. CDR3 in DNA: TGTGCCAGCAGCCAAAAGGACAGGGGTGGGACTGAAGCTTTCTTT.

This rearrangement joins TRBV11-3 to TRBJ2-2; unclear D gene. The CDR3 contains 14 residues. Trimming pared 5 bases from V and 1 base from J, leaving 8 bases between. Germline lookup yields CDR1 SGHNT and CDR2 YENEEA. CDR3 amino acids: CASSLYRNTGELFF. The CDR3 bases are TGTGCCAGCAGCCTCTACAGGAACACCGGGGAGCTGTTTTTT.

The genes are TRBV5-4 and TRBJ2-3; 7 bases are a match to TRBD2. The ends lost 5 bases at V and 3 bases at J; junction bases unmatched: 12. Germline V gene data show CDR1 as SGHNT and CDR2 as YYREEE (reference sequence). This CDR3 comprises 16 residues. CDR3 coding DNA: TGTGCCAGCAGAAGAAGCGGGGCGCGGTTTACAGATACGCAGTATTTT. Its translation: CASRRSGARFTDTQYF.

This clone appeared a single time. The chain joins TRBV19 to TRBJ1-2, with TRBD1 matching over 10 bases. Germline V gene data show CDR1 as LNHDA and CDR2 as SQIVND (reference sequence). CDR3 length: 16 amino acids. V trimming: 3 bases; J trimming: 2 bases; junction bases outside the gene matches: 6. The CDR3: CASSIGTGERNYGYTF. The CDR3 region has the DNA TGTGCCAGTAGTATTGGGACAGGGGAGCGCAACTATGGCTACACCTTC.

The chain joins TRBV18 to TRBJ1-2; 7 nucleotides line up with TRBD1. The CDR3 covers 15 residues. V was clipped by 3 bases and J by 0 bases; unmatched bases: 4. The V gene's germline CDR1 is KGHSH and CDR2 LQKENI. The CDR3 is CASSPTGEANYGYTF. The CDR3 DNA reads TGTGCCAGCTCACCTACAGGGGAAGCTAACTATGGCTACACCTTC. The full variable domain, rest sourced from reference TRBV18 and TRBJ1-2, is NAGVMQNPRHLVRRRGQEARLRCSPMKGHSHVYWYRQLPEEGLKFMVYLQKENIIDESGMPKERFSAEFPKEGPSILRIQQVVRGDSAAYFCASSPTGEANYGYTFGSGTRLTVV.

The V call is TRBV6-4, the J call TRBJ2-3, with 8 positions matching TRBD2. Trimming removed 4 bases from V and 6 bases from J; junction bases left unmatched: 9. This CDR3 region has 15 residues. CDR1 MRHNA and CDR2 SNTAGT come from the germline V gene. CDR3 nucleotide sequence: TGTGCCAGCAGTGGTCTGGGACTAGGATCCGATACGCAGTATTTT. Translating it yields CASSGLGLGSDTQYF.

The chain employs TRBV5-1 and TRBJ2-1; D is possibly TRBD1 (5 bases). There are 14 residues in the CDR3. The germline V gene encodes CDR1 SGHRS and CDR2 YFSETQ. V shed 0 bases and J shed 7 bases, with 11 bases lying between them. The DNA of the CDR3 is TGCGCCAGCAGCTTGGATACAGGTTCGAATGAGCAGTTCTTC. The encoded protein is CASSLDTGSNEQFF. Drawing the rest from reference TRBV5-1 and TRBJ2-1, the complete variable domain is KAGVTQTPRYLIKTRGQQVTLSCSPISGHRSVSWYQQTPGQGLQFLFEYFSETQRNKGNFPGRFSGRQFSNSRSEMNVSTLELGDSALYLCASSLDTGSNEQFFGPGTRLTVL.

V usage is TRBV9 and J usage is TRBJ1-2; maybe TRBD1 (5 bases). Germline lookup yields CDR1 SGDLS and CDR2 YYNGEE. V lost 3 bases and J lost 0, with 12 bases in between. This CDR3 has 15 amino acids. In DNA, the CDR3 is TGTGCCAGCAGCGACGGGGACTGGACTAACTATGGCTACACCTTC. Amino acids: CASSDGDWTNYGYTF.

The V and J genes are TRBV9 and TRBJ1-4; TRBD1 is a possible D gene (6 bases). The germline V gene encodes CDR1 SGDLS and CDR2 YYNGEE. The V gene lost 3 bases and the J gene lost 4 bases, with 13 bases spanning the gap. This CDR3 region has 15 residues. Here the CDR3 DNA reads TGTGCCAGCAGCGCTTTCACAGGGATTAATGAAAAACTGTTTTTT. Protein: CASSAFTGINEKLFF.

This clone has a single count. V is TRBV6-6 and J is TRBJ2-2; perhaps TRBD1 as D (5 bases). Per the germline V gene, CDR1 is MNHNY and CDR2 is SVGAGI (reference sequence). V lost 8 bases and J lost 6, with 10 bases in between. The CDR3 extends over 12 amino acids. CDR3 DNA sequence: TGTGCCAGCTCGAAAGGGGCCGGGGAGCTGTTTTTT. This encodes CASSKGAGELFF.